This is a list of T cell receptor beta chains from one sample in a study of T cells after yellow fever vaccination. MiXCR was run by TCRdb on the 5' RACE reads, yielding one entry per CDR3 protein. The table lists about 110,000 distinct CDR3 sequences, 8.4% of them singletons. Sequencing was performed on CD8+ T cells sorted from PBMCs, taken 45 days after the yellow fever booster vaccination. The receptors originated from a man aged 25-40 years who received the YFV17D yellow fever vaccine. The CDR3 runs from the conserved cysteine through the conserved F or W. Fields, in order: J gene, clone size, V gene, D gene, CDR3 protein, CDR3 DNA. The D gene is left open where the match is weak. Expanded clones are given a class, and other clones once, few, many or no size at all.

J gene: TRBJ2-1
clone size: many
V gene: TRBV9
D gene: -
CDR3 protein: CASRARMDNEQFF
CDR3 DNA: TGTGCCAGCAGGGCCAGAATGGACAATGAGCAGTTCTTC

J gene: TRBJ2-1
clone size: many
V gene: TRBV3-1
D gene: TRBD2
CDR3 protein: CASSVAGDNEQFF
CDR3 DNA: TGTGCCAGCAGCGTAGCGGGGGACAATGAGCAGTTCTTC

J gene: TRBJ2-3
clone size: few
V gene: TRBV11-1
D gene: TRBD2
CDR3 protein: CASSGLAGVADTQYF
CDR3 DNA: TGTGCCAGCAGCGGACTAGCGGGAGTGGCAGATACGCAGTATTTT

J gene: TRBJ1-1
clone size: many
V gene: TRBV5-5
D gene: -
CDR3 protein: CASSPIGGDTEAFF
CDR3 DNA: TGTGCCAGCAGCCCAATTGGGGGGGACACTGAAGCTTTCTTT

J gene: TRBJ2-3
clone size: many
V gene: TRBV28
D gene: -
CDR3 protein: CASSIRDTVTDTQYF
CDR3 DNA: TGTGCCAGCAGTATCCGGGACACAGTGACAGATACGCAGTATTTT

J gene: TRBJ2-2
clone size: few
V gene: TRBV9
D gene: -
CDR3 protein: CASSPDLGGGTGELFF
CDR3 DNA: TGTGCCAGCAGCCCCGACCTAGGTGGGGGCACCGGGGAGCTGTTTTTT

J gene: TRBJ2-2
clone size: many
V gene: TRBV20-1
D gene: -
CDR3 protein: CSAAGGTNTGELFF
CDR3 DNA: TGCAGTGCAGCGGGTGGAACGAACACCGGGGAGCTGTTTTTT

J gene: TRBJ2-1
clone size: many
V gene: TRBV4-3
D gene: TRBD2
CDR3 protein: CASSQDLSSGSYNEQFF
CDR3 DNA: TGCGCCAGCAGCCAAGATCTGAGTAGCGGGAGTTACAATGAGCAGTTCTTC

J gene: TRBJ2-4
clone size: -
V gene: TRBV7-9
D gene: -
CDR3 protein: CASSLWRSGKNIQYF
CDR3 DNA: TGTGCCAGCAGCTTATGGAGGAGCGGGAAAAACATTCAGTACTTC

J gene: TRBJ1-1
clone size: many
V gene: TRBV28
D gene: -
CDR3 protein: CASSLLGGADTEAFF
CDR3 DNA: TGTGCCAGCAGCCTTCTAGGGGGGGCTGACACTGAAGCTTTCTTT

J gene: TRBJ2-1
clone size: few
V gene: TRBV5-4
D gene: -
CDR3 protein: CASSLAAGRSAEQFF
CDR3 DNA: TGTGCCAGCAGCTTGGCCGCGGGACGGTCTGCTGAGCAGTTCTTC

J gene: TRBJ2-2
clone size: -
V gene: TRBV20-1
D gene: TRBD2
CDR3 protein: CSADLAGAPNTGELFF
CDR3 DNA: TGCAGTGCAGACCTAGCGGGAGCGCCTAACACCGGGGAGCTGTTTTTT

J gene: TRBJ1-5
clone size: many
V gene: TRBV7-8
D gene: -
CDR3 protein: CASEAGGNQPQHF
CDR3 DNA: TGTGCCAGCGAAGCAGGCGGCAATCAGCCCCAGCATTTT

J gene: TRBJ1-1
clone size: many
V gene: TRBV9
D gene: -
CDR3 protein: CASSPRGDDTEAFF
CDR3 DNA: TGTGCCAGCAGCCCCCGCGGGGACGACACTGAAGCTTTCTTT

J gene: TRBJ2-1
clone size: many
V gene: TRBV4-2
D gene: -
CDR3 protein: CASSQDPGRKYNEQFF
CDR3 DNA: TGTGCCAGCAGCCAAGATCCAGGGAGAAAGTACAATGAGCAGTTCTTC

J gene: TRBJ2-6
clone size: -
V gene: TRBV5-1
D gene: -
CDR3 protein: CASSLRGGANVLTF
CDR3 DNA: TGCGCCAGCAGCCTTCGAGGGGGGGCCAACGTCCTGACTTTC

J gene: TRBJ1-6
clone size: many
V gene: TRBV5-1
D gene: -
CDR3 protein: CASSGLDNSPLHF
CDR3 DNA: TGCGCCAGCAGCGGTTTGGACAATTCACCCCTCCACTTT